This is a list of T cell receptor beta chains from one sample in a study of blood T cell repertoires in COVID-19. Method: immunoSEQ multiplex PCR; TCRdb's copy keeps in-frame clones and lacks some. The sample shows 300,000 to 450,000 clones, about nine tenths of them seen only once. The specimen sequenced was peripheral blood. These receptors were obtained from an older woman with COVID-19, enrolled during active disease. The CDR3 runs from the conserved cysteine through the conserved F or W. The D gene is left open where the match is weak. Some rows mark clone size as missing; the rest say once, few, many or name a class of expanded clone.

j_call: TRBJ2-5; d_call: NA; clone_size: NA; v_call: TRBV2; cdr3_nt: TGTGCCAGCAGTGACTGGGGCGCGTACCAAGAGACCCAGTACTTC; cdr3_aa: CASSDWGAYQETQYF
j_call: TRBJ1-2; d_call: NA; clone_size: NA; v_call: TRBV4-1; cdr3_nt: TGCGCCAGCAGCCCCGACAGGATCGACTATGGCTACACCTTC; cdr3_aa: CASSPDRIDYGYTF
j_call: TRBJ2-2; d_call: TRBD2; clone_size: NA; v_call: TRBV5-6; cdr3_nt: TGTGCCAGCAGCTCGTCGGGGGGAGCCGGGGAGCTGTTTTTT; cdr3_aa: CASSSSGGAGELFF
j_call: TRBJ1-2; d_call: TRBD1; clone_size: NA; v_call: TRBV19; cdr3_nt: TGTGCCAGTAGTAGACAGGGGGCCCAAAGCAACTATGGCTACACCTTC; cdr3_aa: CASSRQGAQSNYGYTF
j_call: TRBJ1-1; d_call: NA; clone_size: NA; v_call: TRBV7-3; cdr3_nt: TGTGCCAGCAGCTTTTTCAGGGTGCCTGAAGCTTTCTTT; cdr3_aa: CASSFFRVPEAFF
j_call: TRBJ1-1; d_call: NA; clone_size: NA; v_call: TRBV6-5; cdr3_nt: TGTGCCAGCGGACTGTGGGGCACTGAAGCTTTCTTT; cdr3_aa: CASGLWGTEAFF
j_call: TRBJ1-6; d_call: NA; clone_size: NA; v_call: TRBV6-5; cdr3_nt: TGTGCCAGCAGTTCGCAGACAGGCGCCAGTAATTCACCCCTCCACTTT; cdr3_aa: CASSSQTGASNSPLHF
j_call: TRBJ2-1; d_call: NA; clone_size: NA; v_call: TRBV12-3/TRBV12-4; cdr3_nt: TGTGCCAGCACCCCGGACAGTTACAATGAGCAGTTCTTC; cdr3_aa: CASTPDSYNEQFF
j_call: TRBJ1-2; d_call: NA; clone_size: NA; v_call: TRBV7-9; cdr3_nt: TGTGCCAGCACCATAGATGGGGGTCCCGGGAGCTATGGCTACACCTTC; cdr3_aa: CASTIDGGPGSYGYTF
j_call: TRBJ1-4; d_call: NA; clone_size: NA; v_call: TRBV14; cdr3_nt: TGTGCCAGCAGCCAAGGTTTCGGGGTGTCTAATGAAAAACTGTTTTTT; cdr3_aa: CASSQGFGVSNEKLFF
j_call: TRBJ1-6; d_call: TRBD1; clone_size: NA; v_call: TRBV10-2; cdr3_nt: TGCGCCAGCATGGTGGCAGGGGGTTATAATTCACCCCTCCACTTT; cdr3_aa: CASMVAGGYNSPLHF
j_call: TRBJ1-6; d_call: TRBD1; clone_size: NA; v_call: TRBV11-2; cdr3_nt: TGTGCCAGCAGCTTATCAGGGGGCGACTCACCCCTCCACTTT; cdr3_aa: CASSLSGGDSPLHF
j_call: TRBJ1-2; d_call: TRBD1; clone_size: NA; v_call: TRBV3-1/TRBV3-2; cdr3_nt: TGTGCCAGCAGCCAAGGGACAGGGAAGAGTGGCTACACCTTC; cdr3_aa: CASSQGTGKSGYTF
j_call: TRBJ2-3; d_call: TRBD2; clone_size: NA; v_call: TRBV19; cdr3_nt: TGTGCCAGTAGGTTCACTAGCGGGGGAACAGATACGCAGTATTTT; cdr3_aa: CASRFTSGGTDTQYF
j_call: TRBJ1-1; d_call: NA; clone_size: NA; v_call: TRBV12-3/TRBV12-4; cdr3_nt: TGTGCCAGCTTAGGGGCCCCGAACACTGAAGCTTTCTTT; cdr3_aa: CASLGAPNTEAFF
j_call: TRBJ1-3; d_call: TRBD1; clone_size: NA; v_call: TRBV6-5; cdr3_nt: TGTGCCAGCAGTTATTCAGGGGGCCTATCTGGAAACACCATATATTTT; cdr3_aa: CASSYSGGLSGNTIYF
j_call: TRBJ1-5; d_call: TRBD1; clone_size: NA; v_call: TRBV27; cdr3_nt: TGTGCCAGCAGTTCGGGACAGGTTAATCAGCCCCAGCATTTT; cdr3_aa: CASSSGQVNQPQHF
j_call: TRBJ2-7; d_call: TRBD2; clone_size: NA; v_call: TRBV4-2; cdr3_nt: TGTGCCAGCAGCCTGGCTAGCGGGGGGGCCGGGTCCTACGAGCAGTACTTC; cdr3_aa: CASSLASGGAGSYEQYF
j_call: TRBJ2-1; d_call: TRBD1; clone_size: NA; v_call: TRBV24-1; cdr3_nt: TGTGCCACCAGTGTAGGGGGGACAGGTTACAATGAGCAGTTCTTC; cdr3_aa: CATSVGGTGYNEQFF
j_call: TRBJ1-2; d_call: NA; clone_size: NA; v_call: TRBV10-2; cdr3_nt: TGCGCCAGCAGTGAGTCACGGGGGTTTAACTATGGCTACACCTTC; cdr3_aa: CASSESRGFNYGYTF
j_call: TRBJ1-3; d_call: NA; clone_size: NA; v_call: TRBV28; cdr3_nt: TGTGCCAGCAGTTTCAGGGTTGGAAACACCATATATTTT; cdr3_aa: CASSFRVGNTIYF
j_call: TRBJ2-3; d_call: TRBD2; clone_size: NA; v_call: TRBV4-2; cdr3_nt: TGTGCCAGCAGCGATGGGGAAAGCGGGGTGCCAAGGGCAGATACGCAGTATTTT; cdr3_aa: CASSDGESGVPRADTQYF
j_call: TRBJ1-6; d_call: NA; clone_size: NA; v_call: TRBV30; cdr3_nt: TGTGCCTGGAGTCAAGGGACAAATAATTCACCCCTCCACTTT; cdr3_aa: CAWSQGTNNSPLHF
j_call: TRBJ1-4; d_call: NA; clone_size: NA; v_call: TRBV7-2; cdr3_nt: TGTGCCAGCAGCCCCGGACAGAGCCGTGAAAAACTGTTTTTT; cdr3_aa: CASSPGQSREKLFF
j_call: TRBJ1-5; d_call: TRBD1; clone_size: few; v_call: TRBV6-2/TRBV6-3; cdr3_nt: TGTGCCAGCAGTACCCAGGGGGAAAGCAATCAGCCCCAGCATTTT; cdr3_aa: CASSTQGESNQPQHF
j_call: TRBJ1-6; d_call: TRBD1; clone_size: NA; v_call: TRBV2; cdr3_nt: TGTGCCAGCAGTCCGGACAGGGGGCTCTATAATTCACCCCTCCACTTT; cdr3_aa: CASSPDRGLYNSPLHF
j_call: TRBJ2-5; d_call: TRBD2; clone_size: NA; v_call: TRBV7-6; cdr3_nt: TGTGCCAGCAGCGGGGCGCTCGGACTAGCGGGGCAAGAGACCCAGTACTTC; cdr3_aa: CASSGALGLAGQETQYF
j_call: TRBJ1-3; d_call: NA; clone_size: NA; v_call: TRBV5-1; cdr3_nt: TGCGCCAGCAGCCCCGCGGGGGACTCTGGAAACACCATATATTTT; cdr3_aa: CASSPAGDSGNTIYF
j_call: TRBJ1-3; d_call: NA; clone_size: NA; v_call: TRBV28; cdr3_nt: TGTGCCAGCAGTTACAGGGATTCATATGGAAACACCATATATTTT; cdr3_aa: CASSYRDSYGNTIYF
j_call: TRBJ1-1; d_call: NA; clone_size: NA; v_call: TRBV5-1; cdr3_nt: TGCGCCAGCAGCCGGAGAGCAAGGAATCGGCGCTACACTGAAGCTTTCTTT; cdr3_aa: CASSRRARNRRYTEAFF
j_call: TRBJ1-2; d_call: NA; clone_size: NA; v_call: TRBV6-5; cdr3_nt: TGTGCCAGCAGTTACCTCCACAGGCAGGGAAGGGGCGGCTACACCTTC; cdr3_aa: CASSYLHRQGRGGYTF
j_call: TRBJ2-3; d_call: NA; clone_size: NA; v_call: TRBV19; cdr3_nt: TGTGCCAGTAGTATGGTGGCCTCCGGCACAGATACGCAGTATTTT; cdr3_aa: CASSMVASGTDTQYF
j_call: TRBJ2-5; d_call: NA; clone_size: NA; v_call: TRBV10-1; cdr3_nt: TGCGCCAGCAGTGATAAAGAGACCCAGTACTTC; cdr3_aa: CASSDKETQYF
j_call: TRBJ2-1; d_call: TRBD2; clone_size: NA; v_call: TRBV19; cdr3_nt: TGTGCCAGTAGTATAGATCAGCGGCTAGCGGATTACAATGAGCAGTTCTTC; cdr3_aa: CASSIDQRLADYNEQFF
j_call: TRBJ1-1; d_call: TRBD1; clone_size: NA; v_call: TRBV7-9; cdr3_nt: TGTGCCAGCAGCCCCGGACAGGGGGTGGGTGATACTGAAGCTTTCTTT; cdr3_aa: CASSPGQGVGDTEAFF
j_call: TRBJ1-1; d_call: NA; clone_size: NA; v_call: TRBV6-5; cdr3_nt: TGTGCCAGCAGTTTCGGTGGGGAGATGAACACTGAAGCTTTCTTT; cdr3_aa: CASSFGGEMNTEAFF
j_call: TRBJ1-1; d_call: NA; clone_size: NA; v_call: TRBV3-1/TRBV3-2; cdr3_nt: TGTGCCAGCAGCCCCCGCGGGACCAACACTGAAGCTTTCTTT; cdr3_aa: CASSPRGTNTEAFF
j_call: TRBJ1-1; d_call: NA; clone_size: NA; v_call: TRBV19; cdr3_nt: TGTGCCAGTAGTATATCCGGAGGGCGCCCAATGAACACTGAAGCTTTCTTT; cdr3_aa: CASSISGGRPMNTEAFF
j_call: TRBJ2-5; d_call: NA; clone_size: NA; v_call: TRBV6-5; cdr3_nt: TGTGCCAGCAGTCAAAAAGAGACCCAGTACTTC; cdr3_aa: CASSQKETQYF
j_call: TRBJ1-6; d_call: TRBD1; clone_size: NA; v_call: TRBV13; cdr3_nt: TGTGCCAGCAGCCGTGGACAGGGGTGGAATTCACCCCTCCACTTT; cdr3_aa: CASSRGQGWNSPLHF
j_call: TRBJ1-2; d_call: NA; clone_size: NA; v_call: TRBV6-6; cdr3_nt: TGTGCCAGCAGTTTTGAAAGGGGCCATGGCTACACCTTC; cdr3_aa: CASSFERGHGYTF
j_call: TRBJ1-6; d_call: NA; clone_size: NA; v_call: TRBV6-6; cdr3_nt: TGTGCCAGCAGTTACAGGGGTGATTCACCCCTCCACTTT; cdr3_aa: CASSYRGDSPLHF
j_call: TRBJ2-2; d_call: TRBD1; clone_size: NA; v_call: TRBV19; cdr3_nt: TGTGCCACCCCCATCCGGCAGGGGGCGGACACCGGGGAGCTGTTTTTT; cdr3_aa: CATPIRQGADTGELFF
j_call: TRBJ2-7; d_call: TRBD2; clone_size: NA; v_call: TRBV7-9; cdr3_nt: TGTGCCAGCGGGGACGGCGGGGGGGCCGGCGAGCAGTACTTC; cdr3_aa: CASGDGGGAGEQYF
j_call: TRBJ2-3; d_call: NA; clone_size: NA; v_call: TRBV27; cdr3_nt: TGTGCCAGCAGTTCCTGGACAGCCAGCACAGATACGCAGTATTTT; cdr3_aa: CASSSWTASTDTQYF
j_call: TRBJ1-1; d_call: TRBD1; clone_size: once; v_call: TRBV11-2; cdr3_nt: TGTGCCAGCAGCCCAACGACAGGGGGCACTGAAGCTTTCTTT; cdr3_aa: CASSPTTGGTEAFF
j_call: TRBJ2-3; d_call: NA; clone_size: NA; v_call: TRBV11-1; cdr3_nt: TGTGCCAGCAGCCGCTTCGGGGCGGGGGCCACAGATACGCAGTATTTT; cdr3_aa: CASSRFGAGATDTQYF
j_call: TRBJ1-1; d_call: NA; clone_size: once; v_call: TRBV6-5; cdr3_nt: TGTGCCAGCAGCCCAACGGAGGGGAACACTGAAGCTTTCTTT; cdr3_aa: CASSPTEGNTEAFF
j_call: TRBJ1-1; d_call: NA; clone_size: once; v_call: TRBV19; cdr3_nt: TGTGCCAGTAGTAGTCGGGACACTGAAGCTTTCTTT; cdr3_aa: CASSSRDTEAFF
j_call: TRBJ1-2; d_call: NA; clone_size: NA; v_call: TRBV3-1/TRBV3-2; cdr3_nt: TGTGCCAGCAGCCTGCTCGGAGGGCTAGAGACCTATGGCTACACCTTC; cdr3_aa: CASSLLGGLETYGYTF
j_call: TRBJ1-1; d_call: NA; clone_size: once; v_call: TRBV28; cdr3_nt: TGTGCCAGCAGTTCATCCTGGGGAGGGAAGACTGAAGCTTTCTTT; cdr3_aa: CASSSSWGGKTEAFF
j_call: TRBJ1-5; d_call: NA; clone_size: NA; v_call: TRBV28; cdr3_nt: TGTGCCAGCAGTCGGGACTTTAGCAATCAGCCCCAGCATTTT; cdr3_aa: CASSRDFSNQPQHF
j_call: TRBJ1-5; d_call: TRBD1; clone_size: NA; v_call: TRBV18; cdr3_nt: TGTGCCAGCTCACCTGAGACAGGGGTGACCAATCAGCCCCAGCATTTT; cdr3_aa: CASSPETGVTNQPQHF
j_call: TRBJ1-3; d_call: NA; clone_size: once; v_call: TRBV2; cdr3_nt: TGTGCCAGCAGTGCCCAATTAGTGAGCTCTGGAAACACCATATATTTT; cdr3_aa: CASSAQLVSSGNTIYF
j_call: TRBJ2-2; d_call: NA; clone_size: NA; v_call: TRBV7-9; cdr3_nt: TGTGCCAGCAGCTTAGACAGTAACACCGGGGAGCTGTTTTTT; cdr3_aa: CASSLDSNTGELFF
j_call: TRBJ2-7; d_call: TRBD1; clone_size: NA; v_call: TRBV4-1; cdr3_nt: TGCGCCAGCAGCCAAGGGGGACAGTCCTACGAGCAGTACTTC; cdr3_aa: CASSQGGQSYEQYF
j_call: TRBJ2-3; d_call: NA; clone_size: NA; v_call: TRBV24-1; cdr3_nt: TGTGCCACCAGTGACTCTCGGGGGGCGGGGGATACGCAGTATTTT; cdr3_aa: CATSDSRGAGDTQYF
j_call: TRBJ2-7; d_call: NA; clone_size: NA; v_call: TRBV18; cdr3_nt: TGTGCCAGCTCACCAAGCGCAGCCTCCTCCTACGAGCAGTACTTC; cdr3_aa: CASSPSAASSYEQYF
j_call: TRBJ2-1; d_call: NA; clone_size: NA; v_call: TRBV5-1; cdr3_nt: TGCGCCAGCAGCCGAGGAGGGGTCAATGAGCAGTTCTTC; cdr3_aa: CASSRGGVNEQFF